These 20 T cell receptor beta chains originate from one sample sequenced in a study of T cell responses to AZD1222 COVID-19 vaccine. Assay used: immunoSEQ multiplex PCR; TCRdb lists only in-frame clones, some missing. The sample holds nearly 110,000 clones; approximately 88% are singletons and the top ten take 5.5% to 8.5%. The sequencing here drew on peripheral blood, taken on day 0 of AZD1222 vaccination. These receptors came from an adult in good health.

The chain employs TRBV3-1 (or the pseudogene TRBV3-2) and TRBJ2-5; possible D gene TRBD1, 5 bases. Germline CDR1 LGHDT, CDR2 YNNKEL (reference sequence). V lost 3 bases to trimming and J lost 0 bases, with 20 bases between them. The CDR3 totals 18 residues. The CDR3 DNA follows: TGTGCCAGCAGCCATGAAGGGGTTTGGGCAGGCCACCAAGAGACCCAGTACTTC. Its protein is CASSHEGVWAGHQETQYF.

The chain recombines TRBV27 with TRBJ1-2; D is possibly TRBD1 (5 bases). The CDR3 extends over 13 amino acids. With 3 bases removed from V and 8 bases from J, the gap between germline ends came to 13 bases. Germline V gene sequence: CDR1 MNHEY, CDR2 SMNVEV (reference sequence). This CDR3 reads CASSLGGGWGYTF. CDR3 DNA: TGTGCCAGCAGTTTGGGTGGGGGATGGGGCTACACCTTC.

This CDR3 is CASSGGIAEAFF. The CDR3 bases are TGTGCCAGCAGCGGGGGGATCGCTGAAGCTTTCTTT. The rearrangement uses TRBV3-1 (or the pseudogene TRBV3-2) and TRBJ1-1; tentatively, D is TRBD1 (5 bases). The V end was cut by 5 bases, the J end by 6 bases, with 10 bases between. The CDR3 contains 12 residues. The germline gives CDR1 LGHDT, CDR2 YNNKEL (reference sequence).

The chain couples TRBV18 to TRBJ2-1, with 11 bases lining up with TRBD2. Germline V gene data show CDR1 as KGHSH and CDR2 as LQKENI. Losses at the gene ends were 1 base for V and 3 bases for J; bases not matched to a gene: 2. CDR3 size: 16 residues. The CDR3 sequence is CASSPQTSGVYNEQFF. The DNA for the CDR3 is TGTGCCAGCTCACCACAGACTAGCGGGGTCTACAATGAGCAGTTCTTC.

The CDR3: CASSLGGQGRLETQYF. The CDR3 DNA sequence: TGCGCCAGCAGCTTGGGGGGACAGGGGAGGCTAGAGACCCAGTACTTC. The gene calls are TRBV5-1 and TRBJ2-5; 10 nucleotides align to TRBD1. V was clipped by 0 bases and J by 4 bases; unmatched bases: 6. The CDR3 contains 16 residues. Germline V lookup: CDR1 SGHRS, CDR2 YFSETQ.

The chain employs TRBV6-4 and TRBJ2-3, with TRBD2 identical over 12 bases. The CDR3 loop spans 15 amino acids. The germline V gene encodes CDR1 MRHNA and CDR2 SNTAGT. V shed 3 bases and J 6 bases; nucleotides not matched to a gene: 4. CDR3 sequence (DNA): TGTGCCAGCAGTGATCAGACTAGCGGGAGCGATACGCAGTATTTT. Its translation is CASSDQTSGSDTQYF.

V usage is TRBV3-1 (or the pseudogene TRBV3-2) and J usage is TRBJ1-2, with D maybe TRBD1 (6 bases). This CDR3 contains 14 residues. V was clipped by 4 bases and J by 4 bases, with 13 bases between them. The germline V gene encodes CDR1 LGHDT and CDR2 YNNKEL (reference sequence). The CDR3 DNA sequence: TGTGCCAGCAGCCCAGGACAGATGGGCTATGGCTACACCTTC. Encoded protein: CASSPGQMGYGYTF.

V is TRBV7-2 and J is TRBJ1-5; the D gene is possibly TRBD1 (5 bases). CDR3 length: 13 amino acids. V lost 2 bases and J 5 bases, leaving 7 bases between the germline ends. Per the germline V gene, CDR1 is SGHTA and CDR2 is FQGNSA. The CDR3 coding sequence is TGTGCCAGCAGCTTACTCAGGGATCAGCCCCAGCATTTT. Its translation: CASSLLRDQPQHF.

The chain employs TRBV2 and TRBJ1-6; TRBD1 matches 7 bases. CDR1 and CDR2 from the germline V gene are SNHLY and FYNNEI. The CDR3 is 14 residues long. V was clipped by 7 bases and J by 7 bases; unmatched bases: 7. The DNA for the CDR3 is TGTGCCAGCATGCCCGGGACAGCGAATTCACCCCTCCACTTT. Translation: CASMPGTANSPLHF.

The sample holds one count of this clone. This chain joins TRBV6-5 and TRBJ1-5; unclear D gene. Trimming stripped 8 bases from V and 6 bases from J, with 14 bases between. Germline CDR1 reads MNHEY; CDR2 reads SVGAGI. The CDR3 totals 13 residues. The CDR3 loop reads CASWALSGQPQHF. In DNA form, the CDR3 reads TGTGCCAGCTGGGCCCTCTCGGGTCAGCCCCAGCATTTT.

This chain links TRBV12-3 or TRBV12-4 with TRBJ1-2, with D possibly TRBD1 on 5 matching bases. The V end was cut by 1 base, the J end by 5 bases, with 8 bases between. The length of the CDR3 is 13 residues. The CDR3 region is CASSLGGGYGYTF. DNA for the CDR3: TGTGCCAGCAGTTTAGGGGGCGGGTATGGCTACACCTTC.

This clone was observed a single time. The chain combines TRBV7-3 with TRBJ1-6; D is ambiguous. The germline gives CDR1 SGHTA, CDR2 FQGTGA. The CDR3 is 13 residues long. V lost 4 bases, J lost 5 bases, and 6 bases lay in between. CDR3: CASSSYNNSPLHF. The CDR3 DNA reads TGTGCCAGCAGCTCGTACAATAATTCACCCCTCCACTTT.

This clone has only a few counts. The chain has TRBV7-3 and TRBJ2-1; 16 bases match TRBD2. CDR1 and CDR2 from the germline V gene are SGHTA and FQGTGA. V shed 6 bases, J shed 12 bases, and the junction held 11 bases outside the gene matches. The CDR3 contains 16 residues. The CDR3 sequence is CASRPAVGLAGGRQFF. The CDR3 DNA reads as TGTGCCAGCAGACCTGCCGTGGGACTAGCGGGAGGGCGGCAGTTCTTC.

The chain recombines TRBV5-1 with TRBJ1-2, with 10 bases identical to TRBD1. The CDR3 contains 16 residues. Trimming removed 4 bases from V and 6 bases from J; junction bases left unmatched: 12. Germline CDR1 SGHRS, CDR2 YFSETQ. The CDR3 protein is CASSDSSRTGGDGYTF. The CDR3 coding sequence is TGCGCCAGCAGCGACTCTAGCCGGACAGGGGGAGATGGCTACACCTTC.

The rearrangement joins TRBV24-1 to TRBJ1-2; D not certain. Germline loops: CDR1 KGHDR, CDR2 SFDVKD. The CDR3 has 15 residues. V gave up 4 bases and J gave up 3 bases, with 14 bases separating them. CDR3 nucleotide sequence: TGTGCCACCAGTGACCGGAACGACCGATACTATGGCTACACCTTC. Its protein product is CATSDRNDRYYGYTF.

The rearrangement uses TRBV7-9 and TRBJ1-5; D is possibly TRBD1 (5 bases). Trimming left V 5 bases short and J 5 bases short, with 10 bases between. The V gene's germline CDR1 is SEHNR and CDR2 FQNEAQ (reference sequence). This CDR3 is 13 amino acids long. The CDR3 spells CASSPGVDQPQHF. CDR3 in DNA: TGTGCCAGCAGCCCGGGGGTGGATCAGCCCCAGCATTTT.

J is TRBJ1-1 and V is TRBV12-3 or TRBV12-4; no reliable D call. The CDR3 consists of 11 residues. The V end was cut by 1 base, the J end by 9 bases, with 6 bases between. The CDR3 bases are TGTGCCAGCAGTTTAGAGGGTAAAGCTTTCTTT. Its protein product is CASSLEGKAFF.

J is TRBJ2-1 and V is TRBV6-6; TRBD1 matches 8 bases. This CDR3 contains 16 residues. V lost 5 bases to trimming and J lost 0 bases; unmatched junction nucleotides: 6. Germline CDR1 reads MNHNY; CDR2 reads SVGAGI (reference sequence). The CDR3 DNA sequence: TGTGCCAGCAGTCCCCGGACAGGGCCCTCCTACAATGAGCAGTTCTTC. It yields the protein CASSPRTGPSYNEQFF.

The chain joins TRBV27 to TRBJ1-1, with D unclear. This CDR3 region has 14 residues. Germline V gives CDR1 MNHEY, CDR2 SMNVEV (reference sequence). Trimming took 6 bases from V and 1 from J, leaving 12 bases between them. The CDR3 protein is CASRYRRRNTEAFF. For the CDR3, the DNA is TGTGCCAGCAGATATCGTCGGCGGAACACTGAAGCTTTCTTT.

This chain connects TRBV19 to TRBJ1-1; tentative D call: TRBD1 (6 bases). V lost 3 bases, J lost 0 bases, and 8 bases lay in between. Germline values: CDR1 LNHDA, CDR2 SQIVND (reference sequence). This CDR3 is built from 14 residues. The CDR3 sequence: CASSMGGMNTEAFF. The CDR3 bases are TGTGCCAGTAGTATGGGGGGCATGAACACTGAAGCTTTCTTT.